Below, 8 T cell receptor beta chains from the same sample are listed, as sequenced in a study of OX40 agonist ivuxolimab in advanced cancers. Produced via immunoSEQ multiplex PCR; TCRdb's table is partial and in-frame only. This table holds tens of thousands of clones, approximately 85% found once. The sequenced sample was CD4+ or CD8+ T cells sorted from blood, obtained in a trial of the OX40 agonist ivuxolimab. These receptors were obtained from an adult with an advanced solid tumor such as melanoma, head and neck, liver or kidney cancer.

The chain uses TRBV6-5 and TRBJ2-1; 12 bases are shared with TRBD2. The CDR3 contains 15 residues. Germline assignment: CDR1 MNHEY and CDR2 SVGAGI. V was clipped by 4 bases and J by 10 bases; unmatched bases: 8. The CDR3 region is CASSSTSGGPPEQFF. The CDR3 nucleotides read TGTGCCAGCAGTTCAACTAGCGGGGGGCCTCCGGAGCAGTTCTTC.

This chain uses TRBV18 with TRBJ2-1; tentatively, D is TRBD2 (6 bases). Germline loops: CDR1 KGHSH, CDR2 LQKENI. The CDR3 spans 13 residues. V shed 8 bases and J shed 7 bases, with 15 bases lying between them. The CDR3 region has the DNA TGTGCCAGCCTTCAAGGAGGGCTAAATGAGCAGTTCTTC. Encoded protein: CASLQGGLNEQFF.

This chain connects TRBV5-1 to TRBJ2-1; D call uncertain. The CDR3 length is 16 residues. V was pared by 0 bases and J by 0 bases, with 10 bases between. CDR1 SGHRS and CDR2 YFSETQ come from the germline V gene. CDR3 in amino acids: CASSLDEVNSYNEQFF. CDR3 sequence (DNA): TGCGCCAGCAGCTTGGATGAAGTTAACTCCTACAATGAGCAGTTCTTC. The whole variable domain, remainder taken from reference TRBV5-1 and TRBJ2-1, is KAGVTQTPRYLIKTRGQQVTLSCSPISGHRSVSWYQQTPGQGLQFLFEYFSETQRNKGNFPGRFSGRQFSNSRSEMNVSTLELGDSALYLCASSLDEVNSYNEQFFGPGTRLTVL.

V and J are TRBV6-5 and TRBJ1-2; possibly TRBD1 for D (5 bases). Per germline, CDR1 MNHEY and CDR2 SVGAGI. This CDR3 has 15 amino acids. V lost 2 bases and J 4 bases, leaving 14 bases between the germline ends. CDR3 protein: CASSYNVRGRYGYTF. In DNA form, the CDR3 reads TGTGCCAGCAGTTACAACGTACGGGGACGCTATGGCTACACCTTC.

This chain links TRBV7-6 with TRBJ1-6, with unresolved D. Germline V lookup: CDR1 SGHVS, CDR2 FNYEAQ. The CDR3 contains 14 residues. V lost 4 bases to trimming and J lost 8 bases, with 12 bases between them. The chain's CDR3 is CASSSGGWDSPLHF. The CDR3 nucleotides read TGTGCCAGCAGCTCAGGAGGCTGGGATTCACCCCTCCACTTT.

This clone was counted once. This chain connects TRBV19 to TRBJ2-1; D uncertain. Germline V gene sequence: CDR1 LNHDA, CDR2 SQIVND (reference sequence). The V end was cut by 2 bases, the J end by 0 bases, with 11 bases between. The CDR3 is made up of 16 amino acids. In DNA, the CDR3 is TGTGCCAGTAGTATATCTGGGCCCAGCTCCTACAATGAGCAGTTCTTC. Translated, it gives CASSISGPSSYNEQFF.

The CDR3 loop is CASSLVARGNIGTQYF. CDR3 DNA sequence: TGTGCCAGCAGCTTGGTTGCCAGGGGAAACATAGGGACGCAGTATTTT. The chain couples TRBV5-6 to TRBJ2-3, with TRBD1 as a possible D gene (6 bases). The CDR3 is 16 residues long. Trimming removed 0 bases from V and 9 bases from J, with 20 bases in between. The V gene's germline CDR1 is SGHDT and CDR2 YYEEEE.

The V gene is TRBV7-2, the J gene TRBJ2-5, with a weak D call TRBD2 (7 bases). The CDR3 extends over 16 amino acids. The V end was cut by 5 bases, the J end by 1 base, with 17 bases between. Germline V gene lookup returns CDR1 SGHTA and CDR2 FQGNSA. The CDR3 loop reads CASSLGLGGPQETQYF. The CDR3, as DNA: TGTGCCAGCAGCCTCGGACTAGGGGGTCCCCAAGAGACCCAGTACTTC. The full variable domain, its missing parts supplied by reference TRBV7-2 and TRBJ2-5, is GAGVSQSPSNKVTEKGKDVELRCDPISGHTALYWYRQSLGQGLEFLIYFQGNSAPDKSGLPSDRFSAERTGGSVSTLTIQRTQQEDSAVYLCASSLGLGGPQETQYFGPGTRLLVL.